This is a list of T cell receptor beta chains from one sample in a study of cytotoxic CD8 clonotypes in ibrutinib-treated CLL. Profiled with immunoSEQ multiplex PCR; TCRdb holds only in-frame clones, not every one. The sample lists approximately 300,000 clones, around four fifths occurring once. Sample: PBMCs, taken before ibrutinib treatment. Receptors originate from a human donor with chronic lymphocytic leukemia. CDR3s include the opening cysteine and the closing phenylalanine or tryptophan. Each record gives: D gene, J gene, V gene, clone size, CDR3 protein, CDR3 DNA. A D gene is named only where the DNA matches it firmly. The size of a clone is reported for some rows only, either as once, few or many, or as a class for expanded clones.

>TRBD2|TRBJ2-2|TRBV11-2|.
CASSSSGTRSTGELFF
TGTGCCAGCAGCTCGTCCGGGACTAGAAGTACCGGGGAGCTGTTTTTT
>.|TRBJ2-1|TRBV6-5|.
CASSYSTGSFDEQFF
TGTGCCAGCAGTTACTCAACCGGGAGTTTCGATGAGCAGTTCTTC
>.|TRBJ1-1|TRBV5-1|.
CASSLGGAGTEAFF
TGCGCCAGCAGCTTGGGAGGGGCTGGCACTGAAGCTTTCTTT
>TRBD1|TRBJ2-1|TRBV19|.
CASSIDRGPEQFF
TGTGCCAGTTCCATCGACAGGGGCCCAGAGCAGTTCTTC
>.|TRBJ2-1|TRBV9|.
CASSSGIGEKTQFF
TGTGCCAGCAGCTCCGGTATCGGGGAGAAGACGCAGTTCTTC
>TRBD1|TRBJ1-2|TRBV30|.
CAWEGQGFGYTF
TGTGCCTGGGAGGGACAGGGGTTTGGCTACACCTTC
>TRBD1|TRBJ2-1|TRBV29-1|.
CSVRWTGGHEQFF
TGCAGCGTCAGGTGGACAGGGGGCCATGAGCAGTTCTTC
>TRBD2|TRBJ2-1|TRBV14|.
CASSLLLSSGRGNEQFF
TGTGCCAGCAGCCTTCTTTTATCTAGCGGGAGAGGCAATGAGCAGTTCTTC
>TRBD2|TRBJ2-7|TRBV7-2|.
CASSLHASGGPLEQYF
TGTGCCAGCAGCCTCCATGCTAGCGGGGGACCGTTGGAGCAGTACTTC
>.|TRBJ2-5|TRBV27|.
CASSWRRALLETQYF
TGTGCCAGCAGTTGGAGGCGGGCCCTCCTAGAGACCCAGTACTTC
>.|TRBJ1-1|TRBV11-2|.
CASSLLDTEAFF
TGTGCCAGCAGCTTGTTAGACACTGAAGCTTTCTTT
>TRBD1|TRBJ1-5|TRBV19|.
CASSMNRGYQPQHF
TGTGCCAGTAGTATGAACAGGGGTTATCAGCCCCAGCATTTT
>TRBD1|TRBJ2-7|TRBV28|.
CASGQTGTYTKQYF
TGTGCCAGCGGCCAGACAGGGACATATACGAAGCAGTACTTC
>.|TRBJ2-2|TRBV2|few
CASSAALGELFF
TGTGCCAGCAGTGCCGCGCTCGGGGAGCTGTTTTTT
>TRBD1|TRBJ2-3|TRBV9|few
CASSGGGWTDTQYF
TGTGCCAGCAGCGGAGGGGGCTGGACAGATACGCAGTATTTT
>.|TRBJ1-3|TRBV6-5|few
CASSYADSSGNTIYF
TGTGCCAGCAGTTACGCGGATAGCTCTGGAAACACCATATATTTT
>TRBD1|TRBJ1-6|TRBV30|once
CAWSVTGGPNSPLHF
TGTGCCTGGAGTGTAACAGGGGGTCCTAATTCACCCCTCCACTTT
>.|TRBJ2-4|TRBV30|.
CAWTFPGAVKNIQYF
TGTGCCTGGACCTTTCCAGGGGCCGTCAAAAACATTCAGTACTTC
>.|TRBJ2-7|TRBV4-2|.
CASSQDLRRGGPRSYEQYF
TGTGCCAGCAGCCAAGATTTGAGGAGGGGAGGACCCAGATCCTACGAGCAGTACTTC
>.|TRBJ2-1|TRBV7-9|.
CASSFSGDEQFF
TGTGCCAGCAGCTTTAGCGGCGACGAGCAGTTCTTC
>.|TRBJ2-3|TRBV15|.
CATSRDTRLGTDTQYF
TGTGCCACCAGCAGAGATACGCGACTAGGCACAGATACGCAGTATTTT
>TRBD2|TRBJ2-1|TRBV5-1|.
CASSFTSETSYNEQFF
TGCGCCAGCAGCTTCACTAGCGAGACCTCCTACAATGAGCAGTTCTTC
>.|TRBJ1-2|TRBV7-3|.
CASSLLGGSNYGYTF
TGTGCCAGCAGCTTATTGGGGGGCAGTAACTATGGCTACACCTTC
>TRBD1|TRBJ2-7|TRBV5-1|.
CASSKAGQAGYEQYF
TGCGCCAGCAGCAAGGCGGGACAGGCAGGCTACGAGCAGTACTTC
>TRBD1|TRBJ1-1|TRBV19|.
CASSFTIGGRAFF
TGTGCCAGTAGTTTTACAATAGGGGGCCGAGCTTTCTTT
>.|TRBJ1-1|TRBV11-3|.
CASSSGRTATNTEAFF
TGTGCCAGCAGCTCCGGGAGGACAGCAACGAACACTGAAGCTTTCTTT